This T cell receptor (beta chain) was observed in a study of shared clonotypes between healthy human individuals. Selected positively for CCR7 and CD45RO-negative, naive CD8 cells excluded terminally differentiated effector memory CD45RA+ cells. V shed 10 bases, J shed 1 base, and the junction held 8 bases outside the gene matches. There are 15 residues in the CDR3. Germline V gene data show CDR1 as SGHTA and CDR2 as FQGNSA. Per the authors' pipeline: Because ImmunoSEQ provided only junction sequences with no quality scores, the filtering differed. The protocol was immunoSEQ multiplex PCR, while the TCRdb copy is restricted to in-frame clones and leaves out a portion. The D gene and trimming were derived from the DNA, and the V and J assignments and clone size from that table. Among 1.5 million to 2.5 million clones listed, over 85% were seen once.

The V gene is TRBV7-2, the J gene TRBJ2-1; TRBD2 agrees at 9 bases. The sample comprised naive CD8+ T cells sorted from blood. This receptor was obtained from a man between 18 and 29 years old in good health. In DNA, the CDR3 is TGTGCCACAAGAGCCCTAGCGGGATCCTACAATGAGCAGTTCTTC. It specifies CATRALAGSYNEQFF.